A selection of T cell receptor beta chains follows, all from one sample in a study of glioma-infiltrating T cells after dendritic cell vaccination. The protocol was immunoSEQ multiplex PCR, while the TCRdb copy is restricted to in-frame clones and leaves out a portion. The table shows almost 65,000 clones, with 82% occurring only once. The sequenced sample was blood, obtained before dendritic cell vaccination. These receptors came from a human donor with glioblastoma. The CDR3 runs from the conserved cysteine through the conserved F or W. The order of the fields is V gene, J gene, clone size, D gene, CDR3 DNA, CDR3 protein. The D gene is left open where the match is weak. A row's size may be missing; if present it is once, few, many or a size class.

v_call: TRBV5-1; j_call: TRBJ2-5; clone_size: NA; d_call: TRBD2; cdr3_nt: TGCGCCAGCTCATTACTAGCGGGCGTACAAGAGACCCAGTACTTC; cdr3_aa: CASSLLAGVQETQYF
v_call: TRBV6-5; j_call: TRBJ1-6; clone_size: NA; d_call: NA; cdr3_nt: TGTGCCAGCAGGTCCGACAGTAAGCATTCACCCCTCCACTTT; cdr3_aa: CASRSDSKHSPLHF
v_call: TRBV6-6; j_call: TRBJ1-5; clone_size: NA; d_call: NA; cdr3_nt: TGTGCCAGCAGTTATAGGGACACTAATCAGCCCCAGCATTTT; cdr3_aa: CASSYRDTNQPQHF
v_call: TRBV5-1; j_call: TRBJ1-3; clone_size: NA; d_call: NA; cdr3_nt: TGCGCCAGCAGCTTGGAGCCAGGCAGGGCGGCGGGAAACACCATATATTTT; cdr3_aa: CASSLEPGRAAGNTIYF
v_call: TRBV5-8; j_call: TRBJ2-1; clone_size: NA; d_call: TRBD2; cdr3_nt: TGTGCCAGCAGCCCCTTTAGCGGGGGGACCTACAATGAGCAGTTCTTC; cdr3_aa: CASSPFSGGTYNEQFF
v_call: TRBV10-2; j_call: TRBJ2-3; clone_size: NA; d_call: TRBD2; cdr3_nt: TGCGCCAGCAGTCGCGGGGGGGCCGTAGATACGCAGTATTTT; cdr3_aa: CASSRGGAVDTQYF
v_call: TRBV7-2; j_call: TRBJ1-6; clone_size: NA; d_call: TRBD1; cdr3_nt: TGTGCCAGCAGCTTAAGACAGGGAAGTAATTCACCCCTCCACTTT; cdr3_aa: CASSLRQGSNSPLHF
v_call: TRBV7-2; j_call: TRBJ1-6; clone_size: NA; d_call: NA; cdr3_nt: TGTGCCAGCAGCTTAGCAAGACGGGATTCACCCCTCCACTTT; cdr3_aa: CASSLARRDSPLHF
v_call: TRBV28; j_call: TRBJ2-7; clone_size: NA; d_call: NA; cdr3_nt: TGTGCCAGCAGTTTGTCTGACACCTACGAGCAGTACTTC; cdr3_aa: CASSLSDTYEQYF
v_call: TRBV19; j_call: TRBJ2-7; clone_size: NA; d_call: TRBD2; cdr3_nt: TGTGCCACCGGACTGGGACTAGGTTACGAGCAGTACTTC; cdr3_aa: CATGLGLGYEQYF
v_call: TRBV5-6; j_call: TRBJ2-1; clone_size: NA; d_call: TRBD1; cdr3_nt: TGTGCCAGCAGCTGGGGGGACAGGGCTTACAATGAGCAGTTCTTC; cdr3_aa: CASSWGDRAYNEQFF
v_call: TRBV12-2; j_call: TRBJ2-5; clone_size: NA; d_call: NA; cdr3_nt: TGTGCAAGTCGCTTAGACAGGGGGCGGAATCAAGAGACCCAGTACTTC; cdr3_aa: CASRLDRGRNQETQYF
v_call: TRBV9; j_call: TRBJ1-4; clone_size: NA; d_call: TRBD1; cdr3_nt: TGTGCCAGCAGCCGAGGGACAGGGGAAGAAAAACTGTTTTTT; cdr3_aa: CASSRGTGEEKLFF
v_call: TRBV6-1; j_call: TRBJ2-3; clone_size: once; d_call: NA; cdr3_nt: TGTGCCAGCAGTGGGGGGCAGTACACAGATACGCAGTATTTT; cdr3_aa: CASSGGQYTDTQYF
v_call: TRBV15; j_call: TRBJ1-6; clone_size: NA; d_call: TRBD1; cdr3_nt: TGTGCCACCAGCAGATCCTTATCCGGGACAGGGGGGTCACCCCTCCACTTT; cdr3_aa: CATSRSLSGTGGSPLHF
v_call: TRBV4-2; j_call: TRBJ2-7; clone_size: once; d_call: TRBD2; cdr3_nt: TGTGCCAGCAGCCAAGGACTAGCGGGACCCTACGAGCAGTACTTC; cdr3_aa: CASSQGLAGPYEQYF
v_call: TRBV7-6; j_call: TRBJ1-4; clone_size: NA; d_call: NA; cdr3_nt: TGTGCCAGCAGCCCCGTCGGGGGTGGTAATGAAAAACTGTTTTTT; cdr3_aa: CASSPVGGGNEKLFF
v_call: TRBV4-2; j_call: TRBJ2-3; clone_size: NA; d_call: NA; cdr3_nt: TGTGCCAGCAGCCTCGGCGGGGTCTTCACAGATACGCAGTATTTT; cdr3_aa: CASSLGGVFTDTQYF
v_call: TRBV19; j_call: TRBJ2-3; clone_size: NA; d_call: TRBD2; cdr3_nt: TGTGCCAGTAGTATGATCCTAGCGGGGGTTACAGATACGCAGTATTTT; cdr3_aa: CASSMILAGVTDTQYF
v_call: TRBV5-1; j_call: TRBJ2-1; clone_size: NA; d_call: TRBD2; cdr3_nt: TGCGCCAGCAGCCCTAGCGGCGGTTACAATGAGCAGTTCTTC; cdr3_aa: CASSPSGGYNEQFF
v_call: TRBV7-2; j_call: TRBJ2-2; clone_size: NA; d_call: TRBD1; cdr3_nt: TGTGCCAGTAGGGGGCAGACGAACACCGGGGAGCTGTTTTTT; cdr3_aa: CASRGQTNTGELFF
v_call: TRBV19; j_call: TRBJ1-6; clone_size: few; d_call: TRBD1; cdr3_nt: TGTGCCAGTAGCCGCCGGGACAGCAATTCACCCCTCCACTTT; cdr3_aa: CASSRRDSNSPLHF
v_call: TRBV10-2; j_call: TRBJ2-7; clone_size: NA; d_call: TRBD1; cdr3_nt: TGCGCCAGCAGTGAGTCTACAGGGGTAACCGAGCAGTACTTC; cdr3_aa: CASSESTGVTEQYF
v_call: TRBV9; j_call: TRBJ2-7; clone_size: NA; d_call: TRBD2; cdr3_nt: TGTGCCAGCAGCCCAGAGATCGGGACTAGAGGGTACGAGCAGTACTTC; cdr3_aa: CASSPEIGTRGYEQYF
v_call: TRBV28; j_call: TRBJ2-2; clone_size: NA; d_call: NA; cdr3_nt: TGTGCCACCTCAACGGGGGAAGGGCGTGGCACCGGGGAGCTGTTTTTT; cdr3_aa: CATSTGEGRGTGELFF
v_call: TRBV7-8; j_call: TRBJ2-7; clone_size: few; d_call: TRBD1; cdr3_nt: TGTGCCAGCAGCCCCCGGACAGGGGAGCCCTACGAGCAGTACTTC; cdr3_aa: CASSPRTGEPYEQYF
v_call: TRBV4-2; j_call: TRBJ2-1; clone_size: NA; d_call: TRBD2; cdr3_nt: TGTGCCAGCAGCCAAGATGGGACTAGAGGCTATGAGCAGTTCTTC; cdr3_aa: CASSQDGTRGYEQFF
v_call: TRBV4-1; j_call: TRBJ1-2; clone_size: NA; d_call: NA; cdr3_nt: TGCGCCAGCAGCGACCAGGACAGCTTCTATGGCTACACCTTC; cdr3_aa: CASSDQDSFYGYTF
v_call: TRBV29-1; j_call: TRBJ2-1; clone_size: NA; d_call: TRBD1; cdr3_nt: TGCAGCACGGGACAGGCGTACAATGAGCAGTTCTTC; cdr3_aa: CSTGQAYNEQFF
v_call: TRBV28; j_call: TRBJ1-2; clone_size: NA; d_call: NA; cdr3_nt: TGTGCCAGCAGTCCTCCCGACAATTTCTATGGCTACACCTTC; cdr3_aa: CASSPPDNFYGYTF
v_call: TRBV2; j_call: TRBJ2-7; clone_size: NA; d_call: TRBD2; cdr3_nt: TGTGCCAGCAGTGAGGGACTAGCCTACGAGCAGTACTTC; cdr3_aa: CASSEGLAYEQYF
v_call: TRBV19; j_call: TRBJ1-4; clone_size: NA; d_call: NA; cdr3_nt: TGTGCCAGTAGACCCAGGGGCCTACAAACTAATGAAAAACTGTTTTTT; cdr3_aa: CASRPRGLQTNEKLFF
v_call: TRBV30; j_call: TRBJ2-7; clone_size: NA; d_call: NA; cdr3_nt: TGTGCCTGGAGTGTAAGAACTTCTGCTTCCTACGAGCAGTACTTC; cdr3_aa: CAWSVRTSASYEQYF
v_call: TRBV27; j_call: TRBJ1-1; clone_size: NA; d_call: NA; cdr3_nt: TGTGCCAGCAGTTCACAACCCATGAACACTGAAGCTTTCTTT; cdr3_aa: CASSSQPMNTEAFF
v_call: TRBV7-9; j_call: TRBJ1-4; clone_size: once; d_call: NA; cdr3_nt: TGTGCCAGCAGCAAAGAACAGCGGAATGAAAAACTGTTTTTT; cdr3_aa: CASSKEQRNEKLFF
v_call: TRBV7-9; j_call: TRBJ2-1; clone_size: NA; d_call: NA; cdr3_nt: TGTGCCAGCAGCTTCACGGTTACCTACAATGAGCAGTTCTTC; cdr3_aa: CASSFTVTYNEQFF
v_call: TRBV6-5; j_call: TRBJ1-6; clone_size: NA; d_call: NA; cdr3_nt: TGTGCCAGCAAGCAGGGCCTTGGTTCACCCCTCCACTTT; cdr3_aa: CASKQGLGSPLHF
v_call: TRBV4-2; j_call: TRBJ1-2; clone_size: NA; d_call: NA; cdr3_nt: TGTGCCAGCAGCCAAGAACCGCAGGAGGTTGATGGCTACACCTTC; cdr3_aa: CASSQEPQEVDGYTF
v_call: TRBV6-1; j_call: TRBJ2-7; clone_size: NA; d_call: NA; cdr3_nt: TGTGCCAGCAGTAACTCCTACGAGCAGTACTTC; cdr3_aa: CASSNSYEQYF
v_call: TRBV18; j_call: TRBJ2-7; clone_size: once; d_call: NA; cdr3_nt: TGTGCCAGCTCAGCCCAGGCGACAGTATACGAGCAGTACTTC; cdr3_aa: CASSAQATVYEQYF
v_call: TRBV19; j_call: TRBJ2-7; clone_size: NA; d_call: TRBD1; cdr3_nt: TGTGCCAGTAGTATTGTCCTGGGGACAGGGCGAGAGCAGTACTTC; cdr3_aa: CASSIVLGTGREQYF
v_call: TRBV6-1; j_call: TRBJ2-7; clone_size: once; d_call: TRBD1; cdr3_nt: TGTGCCAGCAGTGCGTGGGGACAGGGACTCTACGAGCAGTACTTC; cdr3_aa: CASSAWGQGLYEQYF
v_call: TRBV28; j_call: TRBJ1-1; clone_size: NA; d_call: NA; cdr3_nt: TGTGCCAGCAGTCTCTTCACTGAAGCTTTCTTT; cdr3_aa: CASSLFTEAFF
v_call: TRBV7-8; j_call: TRBJ2-3; clone_size: NA; d_call: TRBD2; cdr3_nt: TGTGCCAGCAGCTTGAGGACTAGCGGGGAAAGCACAGATACGCAGTATTTT; cdr3_aa: CASSLRTSGESTDTQYF